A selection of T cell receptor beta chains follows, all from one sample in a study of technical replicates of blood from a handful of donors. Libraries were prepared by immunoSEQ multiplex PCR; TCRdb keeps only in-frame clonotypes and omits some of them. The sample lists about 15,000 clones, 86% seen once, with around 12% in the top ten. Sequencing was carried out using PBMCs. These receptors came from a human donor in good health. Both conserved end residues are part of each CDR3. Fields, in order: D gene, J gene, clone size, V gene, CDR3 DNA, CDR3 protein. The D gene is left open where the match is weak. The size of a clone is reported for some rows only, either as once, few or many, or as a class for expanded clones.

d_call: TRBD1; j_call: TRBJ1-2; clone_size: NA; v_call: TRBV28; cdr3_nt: TGTGCCAGCAGAAGACAGGGCCCCAACTATGGCTACACCTTC; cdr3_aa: CASRRQGPNYGYTF
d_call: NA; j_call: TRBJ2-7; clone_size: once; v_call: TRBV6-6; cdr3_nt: TGTGCCAGCGGAGAAGGCTACGAGCAGTACTTC; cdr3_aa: CASGEGYEQYF
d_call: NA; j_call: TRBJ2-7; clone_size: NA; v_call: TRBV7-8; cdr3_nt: TGTGCCAGCAGCTTAGCGGCTAGCTCCTACGAGCAGTACTTC; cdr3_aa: CASSLAASSYEQYF
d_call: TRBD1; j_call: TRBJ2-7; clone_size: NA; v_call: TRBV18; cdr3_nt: TGTGCCAGCTCTCAAGACCCGGGACAGGGGGGCGAGCAGTACTTC; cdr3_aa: CASSQDPGQGGEQYF
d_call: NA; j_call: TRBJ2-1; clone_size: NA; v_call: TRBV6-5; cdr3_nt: TGTGCCAGCGGCCGGGAGTTCACCTACAATGAGCAGTTCTTC; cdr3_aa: CASGREFTYNEQFF
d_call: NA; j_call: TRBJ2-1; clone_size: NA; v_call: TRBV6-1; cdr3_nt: TGTGCCAGCAGTGAAGGATCGGCAGGGAGGAATGAGCAGTTCTTC; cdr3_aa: CASSEGSAGRNEQFF
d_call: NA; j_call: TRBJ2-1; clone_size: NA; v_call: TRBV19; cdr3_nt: TGTGCCAGTACCCTGTCGGGGGCCTACAATGAGCAGTTCTTC; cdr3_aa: CASTLSGAYNEQFF
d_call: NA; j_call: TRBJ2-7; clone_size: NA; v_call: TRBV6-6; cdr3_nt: TGTGCCAGCAGTTTCGGAGTTTCCTACGAGCAGTACTTC; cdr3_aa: CASSFGVSYEQYF
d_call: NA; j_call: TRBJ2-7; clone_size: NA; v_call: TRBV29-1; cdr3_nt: TGCAGCGCCTCGAGGGCGTACGAGCAGTACTTC; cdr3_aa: CSASRAYEQYF
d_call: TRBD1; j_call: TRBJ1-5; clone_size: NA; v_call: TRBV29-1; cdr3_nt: TGCAGCGTGTCGACAGGGAGAGGAGACAATCAGCCCCAGCATTTT; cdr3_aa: CSVSTGRGDNQPQHF
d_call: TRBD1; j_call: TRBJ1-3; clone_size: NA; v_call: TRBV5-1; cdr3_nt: TGCGCCAGCAGCTTGGCCGGACAGGTTTGGGACACCATATATTTT; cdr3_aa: CASSLAGQVWDTIYF
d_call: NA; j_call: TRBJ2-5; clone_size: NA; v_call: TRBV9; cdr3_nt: TGTGCCAGCAGCGCCCCAGGGCTGCGGTACCAAGAGACCCAGTACTTC; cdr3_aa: CASSAPGLRYQETQYF
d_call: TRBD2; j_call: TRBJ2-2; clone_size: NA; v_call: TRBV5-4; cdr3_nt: TGTGCCAGCAGCCCCGGGACTAGCGGGACTCTCACCGGGGAGCTGTTTTTT; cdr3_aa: CASSPGTSGTLTGELFF
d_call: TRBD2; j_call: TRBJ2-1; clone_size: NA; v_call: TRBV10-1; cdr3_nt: TGCGCCAGCAGTGAGTCAGGACTAGCGGGGAACAATGAGCAGTTCTTC; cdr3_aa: CASSESGLAGNNEQFF
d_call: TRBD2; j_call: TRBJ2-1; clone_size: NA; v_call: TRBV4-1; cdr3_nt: TGCGCCAGCAGCACGCAACTAGCGGGAGAGGGTAATGAGCAGTTCTTC; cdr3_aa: CASSTQLAGEGNEQFF
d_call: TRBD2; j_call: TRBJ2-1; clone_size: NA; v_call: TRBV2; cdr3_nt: TGTGCCAGCAGTAGACTAGCGGGAGTCTACAATGAGCAGTTCTTC; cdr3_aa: CASSRLAGVYNEQFF
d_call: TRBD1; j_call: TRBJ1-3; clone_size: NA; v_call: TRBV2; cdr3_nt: TGTGCCAGCAGGAGGGACAGGGGGCTAGCTGGAAACACCATATATTTT; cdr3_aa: CASRRDRGLAGNTIYF
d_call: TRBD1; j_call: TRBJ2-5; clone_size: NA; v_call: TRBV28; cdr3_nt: TGTGCCAGCAGTTTCTTCCTAGGGACAGGGGCACAAGAGACCCAGTACTTC; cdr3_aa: CASSFFLGTGAQETQYF
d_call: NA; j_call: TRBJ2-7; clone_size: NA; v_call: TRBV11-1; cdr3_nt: TGTGCCAGCAGCTTTGCAGGCGCTTCCTACGAGCAGTACTTC; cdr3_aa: CASSFAGASYEQYF
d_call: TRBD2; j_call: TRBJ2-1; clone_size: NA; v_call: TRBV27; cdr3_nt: TGTGCCAGCAGTTCTACTAGCGCGGGTGAGCAGTTCTTC; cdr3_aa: CASSSTSAGEQFF
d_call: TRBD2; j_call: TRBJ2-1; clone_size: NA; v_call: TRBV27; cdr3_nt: TGTGCCAGCAGTCTACAGTTGGGTAGCGGGAGATACAATGAGCAGTTCTTC; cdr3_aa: CASSLQLGSGRYNEQFF
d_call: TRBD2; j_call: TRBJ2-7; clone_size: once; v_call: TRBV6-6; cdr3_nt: TGTGCCAGCAGTCGACTAGCCCACGAGCAGTACTTC; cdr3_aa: CASSRLAHEQYF
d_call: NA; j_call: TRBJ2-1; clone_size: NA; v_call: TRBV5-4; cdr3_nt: TGTGCCAGCAGCTTGCCCCTACGCCGGGGTTCCTACAATGAGCAGTTCTTC; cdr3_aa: CASSLPLRRGSYNEQFF
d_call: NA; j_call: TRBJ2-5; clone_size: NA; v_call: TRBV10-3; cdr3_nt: TGTGCCATCAGCTGGGGGGGGCAAGGAATGCAGACCCAGTACTTC; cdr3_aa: CAISWGGQGMQTQYF
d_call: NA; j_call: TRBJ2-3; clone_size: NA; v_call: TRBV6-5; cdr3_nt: TGTGCCAGCAGTCGAACTAGCATAGGCACAGATACGCAGTATTTT; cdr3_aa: CASSRTSIGTDTQYF
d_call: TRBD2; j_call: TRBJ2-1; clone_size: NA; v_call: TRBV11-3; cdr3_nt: TGTGCCAGCAGCTCGACTAGCGCTTCCAATGAGCAGTTCTTC; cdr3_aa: CASSSTSASNEQFF
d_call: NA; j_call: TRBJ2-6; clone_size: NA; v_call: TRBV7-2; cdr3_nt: TGTGCCAGCAGCTTACGCGCAGGAGGAACTGGGGCCAACGTCCTGACTTTC; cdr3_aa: CASSLRAGGTGANVLTF
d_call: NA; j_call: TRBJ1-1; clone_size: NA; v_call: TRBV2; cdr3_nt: TGTGCCAGCAGTTGGGGGGTGCGGGCTGAAGCTTTCTTT; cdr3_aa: CASSWGVRAEAFF
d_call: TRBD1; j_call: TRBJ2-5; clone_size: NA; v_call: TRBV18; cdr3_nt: TGTGCCAGCTCACCAATTTCCGACAGGGGGCGAGAGACCCAGTACTTC; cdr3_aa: CASSPISDRGRETQYF
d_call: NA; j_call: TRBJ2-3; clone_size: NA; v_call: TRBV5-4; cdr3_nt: TGTGCCAGCAGCCCTGGGGCAACTTACTGGGAAGATACGCAGTATTTT; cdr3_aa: CASSPGATYWEDTQYF
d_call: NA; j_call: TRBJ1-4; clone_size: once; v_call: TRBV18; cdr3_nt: TGTGCCAGCTCACCGGACAGAAGTGAAAAACTGTTTTTT; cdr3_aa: CASSPDRSEKLFF
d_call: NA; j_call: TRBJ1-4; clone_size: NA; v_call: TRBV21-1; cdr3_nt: TGTGCCAGTGGGACTTCGGGGGAAAAACTGTTTTTT; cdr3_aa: CASGTSGEKLFF
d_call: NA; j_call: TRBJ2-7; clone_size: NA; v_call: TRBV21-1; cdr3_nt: TGTGCCAGCAGCTCACCACTTGGCGGAAACCCTTACGAGCAGTACTTC; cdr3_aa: CASSSPLGGNPYEQYF
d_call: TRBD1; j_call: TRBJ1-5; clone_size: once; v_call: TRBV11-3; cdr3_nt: TGTGCCAGCAGCTTCGGGACAGATTATAGCAATCAGCCCCAGCATTTT; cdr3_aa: CASSFGTDYSNQPQHF
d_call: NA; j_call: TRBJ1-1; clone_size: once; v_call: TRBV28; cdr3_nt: TGTGCCAGCAGTGCCTGGGCCCCGGACACTGAAGCTTTCTTT; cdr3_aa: CASSAWAPDTEAFF
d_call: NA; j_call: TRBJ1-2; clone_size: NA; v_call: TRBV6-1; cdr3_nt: TGTGCCAGCAGTGAATGGGTAAGAGGCACCTTC; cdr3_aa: CASSEWVRGTF
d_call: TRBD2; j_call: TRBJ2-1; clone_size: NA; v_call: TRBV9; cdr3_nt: TGTGCCAGCAGCGTAGGGGGGGGTGTTCACTACAATGAGCAGTTCTTC; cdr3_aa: CASSVGGGVHYNEQFF
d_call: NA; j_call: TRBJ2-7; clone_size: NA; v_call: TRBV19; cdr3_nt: TGTGCCAGTAGTATAGATCTTACGGCCTACGAGCAGTACTTC; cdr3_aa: CASSIDLTAYEQYF
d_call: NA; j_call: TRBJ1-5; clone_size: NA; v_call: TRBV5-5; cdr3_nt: TGTGCCAGCAGCTTGGCCCCCGAGCAGCCCCAGCATTTT; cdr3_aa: CASSLAPEQPQHF
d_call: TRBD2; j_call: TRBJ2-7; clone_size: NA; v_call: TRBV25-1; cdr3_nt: TGTGCCAGCAGTGACAGAGGTGGCGGGAGCGCCCACGAGCAGTACTTC; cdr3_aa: CASSDRGGGSAHEQYF
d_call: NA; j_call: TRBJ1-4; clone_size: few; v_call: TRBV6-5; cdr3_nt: TGTGCCAGCAGCCGACTTGCAACTAATGAAAAACTGTTTTTT; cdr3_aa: CASSRLATNEKLFF
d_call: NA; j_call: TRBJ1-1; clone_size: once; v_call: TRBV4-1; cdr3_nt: TGCGCCAGCAGCCAAGGGCAGTTCACTGAAGCTTTCTTT; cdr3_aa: CASSQGQFTEAFF
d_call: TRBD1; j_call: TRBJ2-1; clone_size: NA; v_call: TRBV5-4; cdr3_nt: TGTGCCAGCAGCTTGGGCGAACAGGGGCATGAGCAGTTCTTC; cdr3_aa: CASSLGEQGHEQFF
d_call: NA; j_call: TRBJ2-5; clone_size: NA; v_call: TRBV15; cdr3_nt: TGTGCCACCAGCAGAGATGGGGGGTGGGGGACCCAGTACTTC; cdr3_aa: CATSRDGGWGTQYF
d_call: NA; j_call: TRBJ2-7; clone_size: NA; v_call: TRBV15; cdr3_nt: TGTGCCACCAGCAGTGGTCGGCAGGGCGCAAACGAGCAGTACTTC; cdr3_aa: CATSSGRQGANEQYF
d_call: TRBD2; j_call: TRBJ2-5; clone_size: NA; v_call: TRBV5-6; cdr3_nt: TGTGCCAGCAGCTCTCTGGGGGGAGGGGCCCAAGAGACCCAGTACTTC; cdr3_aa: CASSSLGGGAQETQYF
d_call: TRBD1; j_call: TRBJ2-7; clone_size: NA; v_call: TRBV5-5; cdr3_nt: TGTGCCAGCAGCTTGGCGACAGGGGGAGGACTGAACGAGCAGTACTTC; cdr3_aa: CASSLATGGGLNEQYF
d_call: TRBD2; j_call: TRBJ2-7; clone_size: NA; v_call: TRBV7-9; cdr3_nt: TGTGCCAGCAGCTTGGGAAGTAGCGGGAGTTACGAGCAGTACTTC; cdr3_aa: CASSLGSSGSYEQYF
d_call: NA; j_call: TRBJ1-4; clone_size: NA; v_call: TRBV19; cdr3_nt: TGTGCCAGTAGGAGGGTTGCAACTAATGAAAAACTGTTTTTT; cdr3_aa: CASRRVATNEKLFF
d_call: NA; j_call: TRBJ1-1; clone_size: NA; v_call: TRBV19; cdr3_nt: TGTGCCAGTAACGCCCTAGGGGGGGGCGCTGGCACTGAAGCTTTCTTT; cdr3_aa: CASNALGGGAGTEAFF
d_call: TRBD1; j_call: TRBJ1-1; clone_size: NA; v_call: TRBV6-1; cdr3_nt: TGTGCCAGCAGGCGGGGACAGCTGAACACTGAAGCTTTCTTT; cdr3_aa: CASRRGQLNTEAFF
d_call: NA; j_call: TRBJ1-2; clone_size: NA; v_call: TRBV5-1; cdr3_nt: TGCGCCAGCAGCTTGGATCCGGGGGGTAACTATGGCTACACCTTC; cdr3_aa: CASSLDPGGNYGYTF
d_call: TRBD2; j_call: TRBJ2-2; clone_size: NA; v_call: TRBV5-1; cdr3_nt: TGCGCCAGCAGCTTGGTGGGACTACGGTCCGGGGAGCTGTTTTTT; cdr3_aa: CASSLVGLRSGELFF
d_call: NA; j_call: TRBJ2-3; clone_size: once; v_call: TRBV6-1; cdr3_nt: TGTGCCAGCGGGAGGAAGGGCCCCGATACGCAGTATTTT; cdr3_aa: CASGRKGPDTQYF
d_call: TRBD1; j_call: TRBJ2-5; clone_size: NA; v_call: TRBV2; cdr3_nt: TGTGCCAGCAACGGACAGGGGGAGACCCAGTACTTC; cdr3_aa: CASNGQGETQYF